Following are 29 T cell receptor beta chains from one sample sequenced in a study of control samples from healthy donors and cancer patients (dated by TCRdb to the early 2020s). The library was made by the immunoSEQ multiplex PCR assay. Held by TCRdb, this immuneACCESS table contains in-frame sequences only and omits some clones. Under half of the omission traces to an unresolved V gene where checked; the cause of the rest is unknown. The sample table records under 200,000 clones. The ten biggest clones cover around 2% of the sample. The sequenced material came from blood. These receptors originate from a woman in her 30s in good health.

This chain joins TRBV5-1 and TRBJ1-2, with 12 nucleotides matching TRBD1. V lost 5 bases to trimming and J lost 0 bases; unmatched junction nucleotides: 11. Germline V gene data show CDR1 as SGHRS and CDR2 as YFSETQ. The CDR3 extends over 18 amino acids. The CDR3 bases are TGCGCCAGCAGTTCAGCCGGGACAGGGGGCTCGCCTAACTATGGCTACACCTTC. It specifies CASSSAGTGGSPNYGYTF. The whole variable domain, remainder taken from reference TRBV5-1 and TRBJ1-2, is KAGVTQTPRYLIKTRGQQVTLSCSPISGHRSVSWYQQTPGQGLQFLFEYFSETQRNKGNFPGRFSGRQFSNSRSEMNVSTLELGDSALYLCASSSAGTGGSPNYGYTFGSGTRLTVV.

V is TRBV11-2 and J is TRBJ2-7; the D is unclear. Germline V CDR1 and CDR2: SGHAT, FQNNGV. The CDR3 totals 11 residues. V lost 4 bases and J 6 bases, leaving 7 bases between the germline ends. As DNA, the CDR3 is TGTGCCAGCAGCTCCCTTGGCGAGCAGTACTTC. The encoded protein is CASSSLGEQYF. The complete variable domain, with remaining parts taken from reference TRBV11-2 and TRBJ2-7, reads EAGVAQSPRYKIIEKRQSVAFWCNPISGHATLYWYQQILGQGPKLLIQFQNNGVVDDSQLPKDRFSAERLKGVDSTLKIQPAKLEDSAVYLCASSSLGEQYFGPGTRLTVT.

The rearrangement links TRBV19 to TRBJ2-7; D is perhaps TRBD1 (6 bases). Germline assignment: CDR1 LNHDA and CDR2 SQIVND (reference sequence). CDR3 length: 12 amino acids. The V gene lost 8 bases and the J gene lost 0 bases, with 8 bases spanning the gap. The CDR3 protein is CASQGSSYEQYF. For the CDR3, the DNA is TGTGCCAGTCAGGGGAGCTCCTACGAGCAGTACTTC.

This sequence joins TRBV5-1 and TRBJ1-1; no definite D call. CDR3 length: 12 residues. CDR1 SGHRS and CDR2 YFSETQ come from the germline V gene. V was clipped by 4 bases and J by 5 bases, with 9 bases between them. The CDR3 region has the DNA TGCGCCAGCAGCCGCGTGGGGACTGAAGCTTTCTTT. Residues: CASSRVGTEAFF. Full variable domain (missing parts from reference TRBV5-1 and TRBJ1-1): KAGVTQTPRYLIKTRGQQVTLSCSPISGHRSVSWYQQTPGQGLQFLFEYFSETQRNKGNFPGRFSGRQFSNSRSEMNVSTLELGDSALYLCASSRVGTEAFFGQGTRLTVV.

The chain joins TRBV10-1 to TRBJ1-5; possible D gene TRBD1, 6 bases. Deletions cut 9 bases from V and 6 bases from J, with 24 bases between. The CDR3 spans 16 residues. The V gene's germline CDR1 is WNHNN and CDR2 SYGVQD (reference sequence). As DNA, the CDR3 is TGCGCCAGTCGACCCGTCCCTCGGGGGGCCGGTCAGCCCCAGCATTTT. Translating it yields CASRPVPRGAGQPQHF.

CDR3 sequence reads: CASSLGYADTQYF. The CDR3 coding sequence is TGTGCCAGCAGTTTGGGTTATGCAGATACGCAGTATTTT. This chain connects TRBV12-3 or TRBV12-4 to TRBJ2-3; no definite D call. The length of the CDR3 is 13 residues. V was shortened by 3 bases and J by 4 bases, with 8 bases between the two germline ends.

V and J are TRBV6-5 and TRBJ2-1; D is ambiguous. Trimming cost V 2 bases and J 9 bases, with 5 bases left between them. This CDR3 has 11 amino acids. Germline V gives CDR1 MNHEY, CDR2 SVGAGI. The CDR3 coding sequence is TGTGCCAGCAGTTACCTGACTGAGCAGTTCTTC. Encoded protein: CASSYLTEQFF.

This chain links TRBV7-2 with TRBJ2-7; no reliable D call. Germline values: CDR1 SGHTA, CDR2 FQGNSA. The CDR3 sequence is 15 residues long. V lost 1 base and J lost 2, with 12 bases in between. Here the CDR3 DNA reads TGTGCCAGCAGCTTAGGGATCGGCCGGACCTACGAGCAGTACTTC. Its protein is CASSLGIGRTYEQYF.

The chain has TRBV2 and TRBJ2-3; TRBD2 is a possible D gene (7 bases). Germline V gives CDR1 SNHLY, CDR2 FYNNEI. V was shortened by 3 bases and J by 0 bases, with 16 bases between the two germline ends. This CDR3 is 17 amino acids long. CDR3 in amino acids: CASSEFGGRGSTDTQYF. The DNA for the CDR3 is TGTGCCAGCAGTGAGTTTGGGGGGCGGGGGAGCACAGATACGCAGTATTTT.

The V gene is TRBV20-1, the J gene TRBJ1-2, with unresolved D. Per the germline V gene, CDR1 is DFQATT and CDR2 is SNEGSKA (reference sequence). The CDR3 contains 14 residues. Trimming removed 3 bases at V and 4 bases at J, with 15 bases between. The CDR3: CSASYVTDRYGYTF. CDR3 sequence (DNA): TGCAGTGCTAGTTATGTAACGGACCGCTATGGCTACACCTTC.

V is TRBV7-3 and J is TRBJ1-2, with a possible D match to TRBD1 (5 bases). With 10 bases removed from V and 7 bases from J, the gap between germline ends came to 10 bases. Germline assignment: CDR1 SGHTA and CDR2 FQGTGA. The CDR3 spans 10 residues. The CDR3 nucleotides read TGTGCCACCCAGGGAGGTGGCTACACCTTC. It translates to CATQGGGYTF.

The chain couples TRBV7-9 to TRBJ2-2; D is undetermined. The CDR3 has 15 amino acids. The V and J ends lost 5 bases and 6 bases respectively, with 16 bases between them. The germline CDR1 and CDR2 sequences are SEHNR and FQNEAQ (reference sequence). The CDR3, as DNA: TGTGCCAGCAGCCTTATTCGGTCTACCTCCGGGGAGCTGTTTTTT. Encoded protein: CASSLIRSTSGELFF.

The chain uses TRBV18 and TRBJ2-7; D gene unclear. CDR1 is KGHSH and CDR2 is LQKENI in the germline V gene. V lost 3 bases and J 3 bases, leaving 12 bases between the germline ends. CDR3 size: 14 residues. CDR3 sequence reads: CASSPTWGHYEQYF. CDR3 DNA sequence: TGTGCCAGCTCACCTACCTGGGGTCACTACGAGCAGTACTTC.

The chain carries TRBV19 and TRBJ2-1; D is unresolved. V was shortened by 2 bases and J by 0 bases, with 8 bases between the two germline ends. From germline, CDR1 is LNHDA and CDR2 SQIVND (reference sequence). This CDR3 comprises 15 residues. CDR3 sequence: CASSISTSSYNEQFF. DNA of the CDR3: TGTGCCAGTAGTATAAGTACGAGCTCCTACAATGAGCAGTTCTTC.

With respect to this clone: Sequence at one end of the junction differs from germline and may be a read error. V gene TRBV7-7 combines with J gene TRBJ2-3; 7 bases are a match to TRBD1. Germline V gene data show CDR1 as SSHAT and CDR2 as FNYEAQ (reference sequence). This CDR3 has 14 amino acids. The CDR3 loop is CASSSTGEADTQYF. The CDR3 DNA reads TGTGCTAGCAGCTCCACAGGGGAAGCGGATACGCAGTATTTT. The full variable domain, its missing parts supplied by reference TRBV7-7 and TRBJ2-3, is GAGVSQSPRYKVTKRGQDVTLRCDPISSHATLYWYQQALGQGPEFLTYFNYEAQPDKSGLPSDRFSAERPEGSISTLTIQRTEQRDSAMYRCASSSTGEADTQYFGPGTRLTVL.

The chain links TRBV28 to TRBJ2-7; D not resolved. Between the trimmed V and J ends, which lost 2 bases and 3 bases, there was a span of 8 bases. CDR3 length equals 13 residues. The germline V gene encodes CDR1 MDHEN and CDR2 SYDVKM. For the CDR3, the DNA is TGTGCCAGCAGTTTAGGCGCGGACTACGAGCAGTACTTC. Translated, it gives CASSLGADYEQYF.

The chain is built from TRBV28 and TRBJ1-5; weak D call: TRBD1 (5 bases). Germline CDR1 and CDR2: MDHEN and SYDVKM. Trimming pared 3 bases from V and 0 bases from J, leaving 24 bases between. The CDR3 runs 20 residues. CDR3 in amino acids: CASSFRLGVKTDISNQPQHF. The DNA of the CDR3 is TGTGCCAGCAGTTTTAGATTAGGGGTGAAAACGGACATTAGCAATCAGCCCCAGCATTTT.

The V gene is TRBV19, the J gene TRBJ2-3; maybe TRBD1 (5 bases). The CDR3 runs 14 residues. V was cut by 5 bases and J by 5 bases, with 14 bases left in between. Looked up from germline, CDR1 is LNHDA and CDR2 is SQIVND (reference sequence). CDR3 in DNA: TGTGCCAGTAGTCGCCCCTCAGGGAAAGATACGCAGTATTTT. Amino acids: CASSRPSGKDTQYF.

The J gene is TRBJ1-3, the V gene TRBV11-2, with 8 bases lining up with TRBD1. Germline assignment: CDR1 SGHAT and CDR2 FQNNGV. The V segment lost 5 bases and the J segment 10 bases; nucleotides outside the gene matches: 16. The CDR3 length is 16 residues. CDR3 in amino acids: CASSPTHRGSSVTIYF. CDR3 bases: TGTGCCAGCAGCCCTACCCACAGGGGGAGTAGTGTAACCATATATTTT.

This rearrangement joins TRBV27 to TRBJ2-4, with D possibly called TRBD1 or TRBD2 (5 bases each). Trimming stripped 6 bases from V and 1 base from J, with 13 bases between. Germline CDR1 and CDR2: MNHEY and SMNVEV (reference sequence). The CDR3 loop spans 15 amino acids. The CDR3 region is CASSVGVGAKNIQYF. For the CDR3, the DNA is TGTGCCAGCAGCGTGGGGGTCGGGGCCAAAAACATTCAGTACTTC.

The chain has TRBV6-5 and TRBJ1-2, with D maybe TRBD1 (6 bases). CDR3 length equals 16 residues. Looked up from germline, CDR1 is MNHEY and CDR2 is SVGAGI. V was shortened by 0 bases and J by 8 bases, with 19 bases between the two germline ends. The CDR3 protein is CASSYSIFAGTRGYTF. Here the CDR3 DNA reads TGTGCCAGCAGTTACTCGATTTTCGCAGGGACAAGGGGCTACACCTTC.

The V and J genes are TRBV11-2 and TRBJ2-7; D is undetermined. In germline, CDR1 is SGHAT, CDR2 FQNNGV. V was clipped by 1 base and J by 10 bases, with 11 bases between them. The CDR3 covers 12 residues. CDR3 loop: CASSLGARAQYF. The CDR3, as DNA: TGTGCCAGCAGCTTAGGAGCACGGGCTCAGTACTTC.

The CDR3: CASSPRGGPSDEQFF. The CDR3 DNA is TGTGCCAGCAGCCCCAGGGGGGGGCCTAGTGATGAGCAGTTCTTC. This chain joins TRBV6-2 or TRBV6-3 and TRBJ2-1; either TRBD1 or TRBD2 may fit D (7 bases each). This CDR3 region has 15 residues. V was cut by 6 bases and J by 8 bases, with 20 bases left in between. Looked up from germline, CDR1 is MNHEY and CDR2 is SVGEGT.

The V and J genes are TRBV28 and TRBJ1-2; D is uncertain. Trimming removed 6 bases from V and 7 bases from J, with 15 bases in between. This CDR3 comprises 13 residues. Germline-derived CDR1 and CDR2 are MDHEN and SYDVKM. The CDR3 reads CASREPGRLGYTF. CDR3 sequence (DNA): TGTGCCAGCAGGGAACCGGGCCGTCTTGGCTACACCTTC.

The chain joins TRBV14 to TRBJ1-2; D gene unclear. Trimming stripped 0 bases from V and 6 bases from J, with 11 bases between. This CDR3 spans 14 amino acids. Germline CDR1 is SGHDN and CDR2 is FVKESK. As DNA, the CDR3 is TGTGCCAGCAGCCAAGATCATGCGAGGGATGGCTACACCTTC. It specifies CASSQDHARDGYTF.

The J gene is TRBJ1-4, the V gene TRBV9; possible D gene TRBD1, 6 bases. This CDR3 comprises 14 residues. Germline values: CDR1 SGDLS, CDR2 YYNGEE. The V end was cut by 4 bases, the J end by 7 bases, with 14 bases between. CDR3 sequence: CASSQRGGGEKLFF. CDR3 nucleotide sequence: TGTGCCAGCAGCCAGAGGGGGGGCGGTGAAAAACTGTTTTTT.

The chain couples TRBV6-2 or TRBV6-3 to TRBJ2-7, with a tentative D call TRBD2 (5 bases). The CDR3 has 13 amino acids. Trimming took 2 bases from V and 6 from J, leaving 11 bases between them. Germline CDR1 is MNHEY and CDR2 is SVGEGT. The CDR3 region has the DNA TGTGCCAGCAGTTACGCGGGCCGACCCGAGCAGTACTTC. Its protein is CASSYAGRPEQYF.

As regards this clone: Different DNA sequences within this sample yield the same CDR3. This chain uses TRBV10-3 with TRBJ1-1; D perhaps matches TRBD1 (6 bases). V was cut by 6 bases and J by 2 bases, with 10 bases left in between. The CDR3 consists of 13 residues. The germline V gene has CDR1 ENHRY and CDR2 SYGVKD. The chain's CDR3 is CAISEQGNTEAFF. For the CDR3, the DNA is TGTGCCATCAGCGAACAGGGAAACACTGAAGCTTTCTTT.

The CDR3 sequence: CASSYSRTGGNTEAFF. DNA of the CDR3: TGTGCCAGCAGTTACTCGAGGACAGGGGGGAACACTGAAGCTTTCTTT. This chain links TRBV6-5 with TRBJ1-1; 10 nucleotides align to TRBD1. V gave up 0 bases and J gave up 1 base; unmatched junction bases: 2. Germline V gene data show CDR1 as MNHEY and CDR2 as SVGAGI. This CDR3 comprises 16 residues.